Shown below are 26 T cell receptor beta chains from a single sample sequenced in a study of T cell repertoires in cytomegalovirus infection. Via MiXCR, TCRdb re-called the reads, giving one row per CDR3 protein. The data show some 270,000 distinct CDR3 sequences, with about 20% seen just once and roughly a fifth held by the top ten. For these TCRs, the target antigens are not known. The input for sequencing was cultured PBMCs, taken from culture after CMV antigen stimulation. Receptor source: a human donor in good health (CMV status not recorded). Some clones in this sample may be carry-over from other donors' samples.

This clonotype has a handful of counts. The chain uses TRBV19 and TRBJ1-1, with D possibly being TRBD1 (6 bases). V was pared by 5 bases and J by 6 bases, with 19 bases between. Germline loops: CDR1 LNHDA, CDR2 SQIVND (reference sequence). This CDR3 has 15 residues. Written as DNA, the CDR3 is TGTGCCAGTAGTGCCTCACAGGGCCCCATGGCTGAAGCTTTCTTT. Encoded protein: CASSASQGPMAEAFF.

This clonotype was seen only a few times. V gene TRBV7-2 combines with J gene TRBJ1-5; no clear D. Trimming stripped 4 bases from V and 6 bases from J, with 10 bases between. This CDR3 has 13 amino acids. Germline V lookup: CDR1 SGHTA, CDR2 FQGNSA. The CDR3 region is CASSSARGQPQHF. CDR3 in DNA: TGTGCCAGCAGCTCGGCTCGGGGTCAGCCCCAGCATTTT.

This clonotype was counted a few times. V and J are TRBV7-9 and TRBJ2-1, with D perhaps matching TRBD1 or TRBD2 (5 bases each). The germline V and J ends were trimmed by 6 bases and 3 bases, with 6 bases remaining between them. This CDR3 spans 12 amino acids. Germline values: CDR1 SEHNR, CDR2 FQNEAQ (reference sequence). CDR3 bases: TGTGCCAGCAGGGGGGACTACAATGAGCAGTTCTTC. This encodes CASRGDYNEQFF.

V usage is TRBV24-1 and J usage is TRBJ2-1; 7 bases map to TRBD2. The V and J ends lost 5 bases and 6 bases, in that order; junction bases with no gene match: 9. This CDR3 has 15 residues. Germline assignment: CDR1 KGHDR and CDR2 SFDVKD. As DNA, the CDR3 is TGTGCCACCAGTGGGGGAGGGAGGGCCAGCAATGAGCAGTTCTTC. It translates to CATSGGGRASNEQFF.

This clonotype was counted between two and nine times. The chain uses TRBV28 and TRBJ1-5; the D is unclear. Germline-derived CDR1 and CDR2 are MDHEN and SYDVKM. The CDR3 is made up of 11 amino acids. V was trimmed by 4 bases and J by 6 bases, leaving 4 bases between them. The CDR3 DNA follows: TGTGCCAGCAGTTACGGTCAGCCCCAGCATTTT. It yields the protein CASSYGQPQHF.

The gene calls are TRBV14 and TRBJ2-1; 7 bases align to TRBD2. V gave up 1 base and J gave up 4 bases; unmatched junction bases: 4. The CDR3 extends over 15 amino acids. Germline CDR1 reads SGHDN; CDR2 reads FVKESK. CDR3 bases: TGTGCCAGCAGCCAAGGGCTAGCGGCATACAATGAGCAGTTCTTC. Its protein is CASSQGLAAYNEQFF.

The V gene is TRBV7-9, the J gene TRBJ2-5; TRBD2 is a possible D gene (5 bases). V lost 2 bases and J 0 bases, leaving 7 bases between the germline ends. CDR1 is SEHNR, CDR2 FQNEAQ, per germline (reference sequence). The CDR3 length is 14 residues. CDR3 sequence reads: CASSLWRDQETQYF. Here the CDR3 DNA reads TGTGCCAGCAGCTTATGGCGGGACCAAGAGACCCAGTACTTC.

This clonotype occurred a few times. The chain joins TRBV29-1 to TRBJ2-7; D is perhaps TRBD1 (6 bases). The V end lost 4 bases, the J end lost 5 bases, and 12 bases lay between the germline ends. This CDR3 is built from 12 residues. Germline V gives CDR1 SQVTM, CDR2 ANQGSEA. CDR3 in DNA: TGCAGCGTTGGTTACAGGGTGCACGAGCAGTACTTC. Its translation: CSVGYRVHEQYF.

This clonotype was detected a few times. The CDR3 here is CASSQRTGIGANVLTF. In DNA form, the CDR3 reads TGCGCCAGCAGCCAGAGGACAGGGATTGGGGCCAACGTCCTGACTTTC. The chain combines TRBV4-1 with TRBJ2-6, with 8 bases that match TRBD1. Germline CDR1 and CDR2: MGHRA and YSYEKL. This CDR3 region has 16 residues. After removal of 3 bases from V and 3 bases from J, the junction contained 4 bases not matched to a gene.

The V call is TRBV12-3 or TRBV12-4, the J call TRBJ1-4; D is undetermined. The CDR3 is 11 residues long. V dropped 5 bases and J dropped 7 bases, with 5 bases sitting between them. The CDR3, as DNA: TGTGCCAGCAGTCGACGTGAAAAACTGTTTTTT. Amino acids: CASSRREKLFF.

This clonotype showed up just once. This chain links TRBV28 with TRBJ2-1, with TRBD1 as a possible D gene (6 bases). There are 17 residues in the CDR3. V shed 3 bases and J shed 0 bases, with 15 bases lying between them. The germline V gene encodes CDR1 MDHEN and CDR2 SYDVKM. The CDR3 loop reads CASSFPRGFGSYNEQFF. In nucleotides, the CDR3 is TGTGCCAGCAGTTTCCCCAGGGGTTTCGGCTCCTACAATGAGCAGTTCTTC.

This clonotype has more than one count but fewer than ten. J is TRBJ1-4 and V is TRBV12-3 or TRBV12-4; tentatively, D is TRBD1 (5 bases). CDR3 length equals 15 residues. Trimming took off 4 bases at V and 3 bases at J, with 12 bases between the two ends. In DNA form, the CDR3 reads TGTGCCAGCAGTTCATTGGGAGGGGCTAATGAAAAACTGTTTTTT. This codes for CASSSLGGANEKLFF.

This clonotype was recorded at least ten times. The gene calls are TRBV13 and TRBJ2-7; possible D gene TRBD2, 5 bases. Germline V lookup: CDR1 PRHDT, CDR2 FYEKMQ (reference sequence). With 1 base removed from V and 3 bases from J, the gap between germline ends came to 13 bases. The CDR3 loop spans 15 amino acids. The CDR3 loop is CASSLEGEARYEQYF. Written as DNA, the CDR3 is TGTGCCAGCAGCTTAGAGGGAGAGGCCCGCTACGAGCAGTACTTC.

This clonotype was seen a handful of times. As DNA, the CDR3 is TGTGCCATCAGTGATAATAGCGGAAGCTCTGGGGCCAACGTCCTGACTTTC. It yields the protein CAISDNSGSSGANVLTF. The chain combines TRBV10-3 with TRBJ2-6, with D possibly matching TRBD2 (6 bases). V shed 3 bases and J shed 0 bases, with 12 bases lying between them. Germline CDR1 ENHRY, CDR2 SYGVKD. This CDR3 is built from 17 residues.

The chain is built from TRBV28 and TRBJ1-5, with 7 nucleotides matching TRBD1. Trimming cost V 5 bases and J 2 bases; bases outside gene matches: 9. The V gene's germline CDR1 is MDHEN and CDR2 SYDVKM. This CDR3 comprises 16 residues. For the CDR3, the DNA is TGTGCCAGCAGTCACTTCGGGACAGCTGGCAATCAGCCCCAGCATTTT. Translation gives CASSHFGTAGNQPQHF. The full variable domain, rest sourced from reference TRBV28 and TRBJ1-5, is DVKVTQSSRYLVKRTGEKVFLECVQDMDHENMFWYRQDPGLGLRLIYFSYDVKMKEKGDIPEGYSVSREKKERFSLILESASTNQTSMYLCASSHFGTAGNQPQHFGDGTRLSIL.

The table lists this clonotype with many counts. The CDR3 reads CASSLGRAGPLTYNEQFF. Written as DNA, the CDR3 is TGTGCCAGCAGCTTGGGCAGAGCGGGACCTCTGACCTACAATGAGCAGTTCTTC. The rearrangement links TRBV5-4 to TRBJ2-1; 7 bases map to TRBD2. The CDR3 has 18 residues. V lost 0 bases and J lost 2; bases outside the gene matches: 11. The germline V gene has CDR1 SGHNT and CDR2 YYREEE (reference sequence).

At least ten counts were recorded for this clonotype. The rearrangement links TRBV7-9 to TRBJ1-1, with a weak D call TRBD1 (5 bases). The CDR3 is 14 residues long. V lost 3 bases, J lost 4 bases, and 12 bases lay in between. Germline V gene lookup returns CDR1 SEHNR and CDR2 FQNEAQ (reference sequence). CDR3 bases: TGTGCCAGCAGCTTGGGGCCGGAGGTCACTGAAGCTTTCTTT. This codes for CASSLGPEVTEAFF.

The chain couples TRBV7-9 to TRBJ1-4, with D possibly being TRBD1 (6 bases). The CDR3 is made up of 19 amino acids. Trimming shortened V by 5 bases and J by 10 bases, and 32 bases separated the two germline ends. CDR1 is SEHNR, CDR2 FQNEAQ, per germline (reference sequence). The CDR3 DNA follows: TGTGCCAGCAGCATACTTGGGGGACAAGTCGTTAATCCCACTCGAAAACTGTTTTTT. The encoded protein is CASSILGGQVVNPTRKLFF.

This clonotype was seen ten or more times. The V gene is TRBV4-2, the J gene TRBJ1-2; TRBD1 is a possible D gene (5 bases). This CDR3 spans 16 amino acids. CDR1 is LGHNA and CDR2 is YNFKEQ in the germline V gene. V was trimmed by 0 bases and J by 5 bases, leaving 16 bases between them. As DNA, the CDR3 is TGTGCCAGCAGCCAAGAAACGGGGGGAGGGTCATATGGCTACACCTTC. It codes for CASSQETGGGSYGYTF.

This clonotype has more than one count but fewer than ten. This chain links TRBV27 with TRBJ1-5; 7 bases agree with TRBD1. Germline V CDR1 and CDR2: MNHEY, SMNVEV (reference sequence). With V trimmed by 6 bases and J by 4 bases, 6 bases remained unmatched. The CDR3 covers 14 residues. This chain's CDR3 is CASSQTGRNQPQHF. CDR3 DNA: TGTGCCAGCAGCCAGACAGGGAGGAATCAGCCCCAGCATTTT.

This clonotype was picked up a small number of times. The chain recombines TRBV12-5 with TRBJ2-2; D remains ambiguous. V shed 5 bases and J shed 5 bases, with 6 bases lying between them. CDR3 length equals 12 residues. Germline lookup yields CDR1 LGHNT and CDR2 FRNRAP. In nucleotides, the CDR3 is TGTGCTAGTGGTGAACGAACCGGGGAGCTGTTTTTT. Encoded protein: CASGERTGELFF.

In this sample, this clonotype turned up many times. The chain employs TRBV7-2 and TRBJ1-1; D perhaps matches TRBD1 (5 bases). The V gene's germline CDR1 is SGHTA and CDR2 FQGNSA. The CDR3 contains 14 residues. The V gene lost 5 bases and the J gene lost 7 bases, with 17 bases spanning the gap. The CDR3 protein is CASSPHTGDGEAFF. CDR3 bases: TGTGCCAGCAGCCCCCACACAGGTGATGGTGAAGCTTTCTTT.

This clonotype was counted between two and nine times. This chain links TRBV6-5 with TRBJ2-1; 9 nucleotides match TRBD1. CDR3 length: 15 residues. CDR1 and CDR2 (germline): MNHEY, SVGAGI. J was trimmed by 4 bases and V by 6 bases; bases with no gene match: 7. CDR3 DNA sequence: TGTGCCAGCAGCCCCACAGGGGGCCCATACAATGAGCAGTTCTTC. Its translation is CASSPTGGPYNEQFF.

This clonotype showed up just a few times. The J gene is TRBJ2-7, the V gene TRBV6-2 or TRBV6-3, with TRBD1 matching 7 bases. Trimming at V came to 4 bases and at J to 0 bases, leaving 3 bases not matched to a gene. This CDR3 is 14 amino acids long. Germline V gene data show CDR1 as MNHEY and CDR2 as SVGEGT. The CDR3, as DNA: TGTGCCAGCAGTTGGGACAGCCTCTCCTACGAGCAGTACTTC. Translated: CASSWDSLSYEQYF.

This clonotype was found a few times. CDR3 protein: CASLKDNTGELFF. The CDR3 DNA follows: TGTGCCAGCCTTAAGGACAACACCGGGGAGCTGTTTTTT. The chain is built from TRBV2 and TRBJ2-2; no clear D gene. The CDR3 length is 13 residues. Germline assignment: CDR1 SNHLY and CDR2 FYNNEI. V was shortened by 8 bases and J by 2 bases, with 9 bases between the two germline ends.

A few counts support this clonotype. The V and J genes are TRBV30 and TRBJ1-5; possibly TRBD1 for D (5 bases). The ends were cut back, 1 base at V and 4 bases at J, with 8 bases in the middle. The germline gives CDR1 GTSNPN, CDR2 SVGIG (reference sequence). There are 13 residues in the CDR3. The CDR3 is CAWSGAGNQPQHF. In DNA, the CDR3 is TGTGCCTGGAGTGGGGCAGGGAATCAGCCCCAGCATTTT. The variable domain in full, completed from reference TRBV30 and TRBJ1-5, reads SQTIHQWPATLVQPVGSPLSLECTVEGTSNPNLYWYRQAAGRGLQLLFYSVGIGQISSEVPQNLSASRPQDRQFILSSKKLLLSDSGFYLCAWSGAGNQPQHFGDGTRLSIL.